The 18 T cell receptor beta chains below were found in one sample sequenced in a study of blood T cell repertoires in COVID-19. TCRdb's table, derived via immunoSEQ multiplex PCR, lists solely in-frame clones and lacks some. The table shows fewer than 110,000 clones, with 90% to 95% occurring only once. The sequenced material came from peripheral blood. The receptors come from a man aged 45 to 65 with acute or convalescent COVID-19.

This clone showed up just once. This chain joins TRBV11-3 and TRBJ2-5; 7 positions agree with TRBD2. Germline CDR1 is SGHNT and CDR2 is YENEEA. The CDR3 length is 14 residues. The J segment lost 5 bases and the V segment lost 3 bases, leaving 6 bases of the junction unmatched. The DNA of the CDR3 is TGTGCCAGCAGCTTGCGGGGGACGGGGGAGACCCAGTACTTC. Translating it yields CASSLRGTGETQYF.

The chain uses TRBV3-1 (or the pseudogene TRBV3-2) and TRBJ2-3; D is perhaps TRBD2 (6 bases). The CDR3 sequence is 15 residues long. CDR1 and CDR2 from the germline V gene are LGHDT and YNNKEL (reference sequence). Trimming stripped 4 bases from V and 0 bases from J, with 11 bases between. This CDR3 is CASSPGLYSTDTQYF. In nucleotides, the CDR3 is TGTGCCAGCAGCCCGGGACTTTACAGCACAGATACGCAGTATTTT.

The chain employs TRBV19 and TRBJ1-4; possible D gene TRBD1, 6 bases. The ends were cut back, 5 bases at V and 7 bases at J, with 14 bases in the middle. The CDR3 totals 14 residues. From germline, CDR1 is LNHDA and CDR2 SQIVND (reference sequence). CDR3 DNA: TGTGCCAGTAGTGAAACAGGGCGTAGTGAAAAACTGTTTTTT. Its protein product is CASSETGRSEKLFF.

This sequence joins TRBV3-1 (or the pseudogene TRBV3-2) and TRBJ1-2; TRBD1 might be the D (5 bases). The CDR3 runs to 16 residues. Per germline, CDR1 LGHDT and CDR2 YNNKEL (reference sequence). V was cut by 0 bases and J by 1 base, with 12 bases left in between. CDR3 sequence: CASSQDRQGGNYGYTF. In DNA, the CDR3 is TGTGCCAGCAGCCAAGACCGGCAGGGAGGTAACTATGGCTACACCTTC.

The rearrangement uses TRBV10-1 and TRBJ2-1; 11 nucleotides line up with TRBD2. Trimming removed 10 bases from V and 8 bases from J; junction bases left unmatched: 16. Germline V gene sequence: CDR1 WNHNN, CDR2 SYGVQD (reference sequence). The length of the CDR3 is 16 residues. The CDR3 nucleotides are TGCGCCACCTCAGGGAAGGCTAGCGGGGGGTTGGATGAGCAGTTCTTC. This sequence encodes CATSGKASGGLDEQFF.

The CDR3 region has the DNA TGTGCCAGCAGCTTAACCACAGGGAATCAGCCCCAGCATTTT. It encodes CASSLTTGNQPQHF. The rearrangement links TRBV5-5 to TRBJ1-5; the D gene is possibly TRBD1 (6 bases). V was pared by 2 bases and J by 4 bases, with 10 bases between. CDR1 and CDR2 from the germline V gene are SGHKS and YYEKEE (reference sequence). The CDR3 has 14 residues.

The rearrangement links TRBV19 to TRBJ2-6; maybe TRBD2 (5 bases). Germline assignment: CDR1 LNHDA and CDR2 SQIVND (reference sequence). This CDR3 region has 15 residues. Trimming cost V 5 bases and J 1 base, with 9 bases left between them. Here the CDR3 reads CASSPAGSGANVLTF. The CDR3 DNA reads TGTGCCAGTAGTCCTGCGGGTTCTGGGGCCAACGTCCTGACTTTC.

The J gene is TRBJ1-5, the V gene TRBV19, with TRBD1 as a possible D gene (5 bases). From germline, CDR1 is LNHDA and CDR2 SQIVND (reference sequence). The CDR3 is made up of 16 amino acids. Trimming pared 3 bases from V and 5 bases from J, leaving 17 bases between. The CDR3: CASSIKDTFRDQPQHF. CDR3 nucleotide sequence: TGTGCCAGTAGTATTAAGGACACCTTTCGGGATCAGCCCCAGCATTTT. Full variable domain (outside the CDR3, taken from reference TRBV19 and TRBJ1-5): DGGITQSPKYLFRKEGQNVTLSCEQNLNHDAMYWYRQDPGQGLRLIYYSQIVNDFQKGDIAEGYSVSREKKESFPLTVTSAQKNPTAFYLCASSIKDTFRDQPQHFGDGTRLSIL.

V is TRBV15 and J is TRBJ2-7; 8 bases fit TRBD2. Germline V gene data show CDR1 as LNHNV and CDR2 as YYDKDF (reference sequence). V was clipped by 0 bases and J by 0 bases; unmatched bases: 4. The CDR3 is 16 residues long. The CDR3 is CATSRDLGGDSYEQYF. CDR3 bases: TGTGCCACCAGCAGAGATCTCGGGGGGGACTCCTACGAGCAGTACTTC. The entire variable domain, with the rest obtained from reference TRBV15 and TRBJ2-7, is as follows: DAMVIQNPRYQVTQFGKPVTLSCSQTLNHNVMYWYQQKSSQAPKLLFHYYDKDFNNEADTPDNFQSRRPNTSFCFLDIRSPGLGDTAMYLCATSRDLGGDSYEQYFGPGTRLTVT.

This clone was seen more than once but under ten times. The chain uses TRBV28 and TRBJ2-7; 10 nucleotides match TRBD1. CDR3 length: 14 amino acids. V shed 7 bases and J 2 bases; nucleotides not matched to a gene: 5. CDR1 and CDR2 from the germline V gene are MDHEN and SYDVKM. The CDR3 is CASTLGQGPYEQYF. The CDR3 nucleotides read TGTGCCAGCACCCTGGGACAGGGGCCCTACGAGCAGTACTTC.

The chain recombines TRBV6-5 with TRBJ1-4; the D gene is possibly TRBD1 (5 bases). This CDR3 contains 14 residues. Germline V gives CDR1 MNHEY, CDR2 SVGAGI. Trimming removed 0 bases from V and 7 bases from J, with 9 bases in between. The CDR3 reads CASSYSGPGEKLFF. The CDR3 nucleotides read TGTGCCAGCAGTTACTCGGGGCCCGGTGAAAAACTGTTTTTT.

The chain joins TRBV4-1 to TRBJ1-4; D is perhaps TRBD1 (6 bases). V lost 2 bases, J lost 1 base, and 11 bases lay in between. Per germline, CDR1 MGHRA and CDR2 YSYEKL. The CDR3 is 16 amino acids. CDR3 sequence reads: CASSQQQGETNEKLFF. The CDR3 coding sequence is TGCGCCAGCAGCCAACAACAGGGAGAAACTAATGAAAAACTGTTTTTT.

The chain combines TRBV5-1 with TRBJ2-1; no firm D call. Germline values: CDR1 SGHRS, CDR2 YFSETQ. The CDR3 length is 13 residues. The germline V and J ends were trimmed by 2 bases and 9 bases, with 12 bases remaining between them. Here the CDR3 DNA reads TGCGCCAGCAGCTTAACTGAGGAGTCTGAGCAGTTCTTC. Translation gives CASSLTEESEQFF.

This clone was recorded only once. This chain's CDR3 is CASSSTRGVEAFF. The CDR3 DNA reads as TGTGCCAGCAGTTCGACTCGGGGGGTTGAAGCTTTCTTT. The chain joins TRBV27 to TRBJ1-1, with D possibly being TRBD1 (5 bases). Germline V gives CDR1 MNHEY, CDR2 SMNVEV (reference sequence). V lost 4 bases and J lost 7, with 13 bases in between. The CDR3 loop spans 13 amino acids.

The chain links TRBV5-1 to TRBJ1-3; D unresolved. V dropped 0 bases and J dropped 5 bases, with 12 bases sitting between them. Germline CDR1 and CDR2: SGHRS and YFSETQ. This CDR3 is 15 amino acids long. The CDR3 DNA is TGCGCCAGCAGCTTGGGCGAGGTTTCAAGAAACACCATATATTTT. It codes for CASSLGEVSRNTIYF. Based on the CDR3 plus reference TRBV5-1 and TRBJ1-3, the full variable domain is KAGVTQTPRYLIKTRGQQVTLSCSPISGHRSVSWYQQTPGQGLQFLFEYFSETQRNKGNFPGRFSGRQFSNSRSEMNVSTLELGDSALYLCASSLGEVSRNTIYFGEGSWLTVV.

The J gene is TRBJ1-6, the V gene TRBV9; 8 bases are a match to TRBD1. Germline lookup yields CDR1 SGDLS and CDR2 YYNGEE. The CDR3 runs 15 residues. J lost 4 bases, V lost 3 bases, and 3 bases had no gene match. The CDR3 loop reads CASSADRGYNSPLHF. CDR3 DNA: TGTGCCAGCAGCGCCGACAGGGGATATAATTCACCCCTCCACTTT.

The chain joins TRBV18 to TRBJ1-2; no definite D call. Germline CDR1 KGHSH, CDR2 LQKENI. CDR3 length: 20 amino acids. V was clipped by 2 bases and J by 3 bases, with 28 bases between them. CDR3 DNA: TGTGCCAGCTCACCAATTCCGATCAGCGCTCCACTATCTTTGGACTATGGCTACACCTTC. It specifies CASSPIPISAPLSLDYGYTF. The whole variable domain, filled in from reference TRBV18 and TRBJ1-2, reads NAGVMQNPRHLVRRRGQEARLRCSPMKGHSHVYWYRQLPEEGLKFMVYLQKENIIDESGMPKERFSAEFPKEGPSILRIQQVVRGDSAAYFCASSPIPISAPLSLDYGYTFGSGTRLTVV.

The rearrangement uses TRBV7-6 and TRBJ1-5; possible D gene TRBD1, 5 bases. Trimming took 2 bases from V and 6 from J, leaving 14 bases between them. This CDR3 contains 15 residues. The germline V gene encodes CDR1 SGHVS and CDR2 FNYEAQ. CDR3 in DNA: TGTGCCAGCAGCTTAATTCAAGGGGCAGGTCAGCCCCAGCATTTT. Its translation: CASSLIQGAGQPQHF.